This T cell receptor (beta chain) was observed in a study of human T cells and chemical hapten exposure. This CDR3 comprises 14 residues. Germline CDR1 reads PRHDT; CDR2 reads FYEKMQ (reference sequence). Trimming took 5 bases from V and 2 from J, leaving 12 bases between them. Using its own MiXCR run on the RACE reads, TCRdb lists one record per CDR3 protein. The table has fewer than 150,000 distinct CDR3 sequences, 12% seen once. Time point described: patch test 2, 6 weeks after DPC sensitization. Stated treatment: therapeutic diphenylcyclopropenone sensitization with weekly scalp DPC. The sample in question was whole blood, obtained in connection with sensitization to the hapten diphenylcyclopropenone (DPC). This TCR was sampled from a woman aged 50 to 65 with alopecia areata. Some clones in this sample may be carry-over from other donors' samples. This rearrangement joins TRBV13 to TRBJ1-1; TRBD1 might be the D (6 bases). The CDR3 bases are TGTGCCAGCAGCCTGGACAGTGGAAACACTGAAGCTTTCTTT. Amino acids: CASSLDSGNTEAFF.